This entry describes one T cell receptor beta chain. V was shortened by 3 bases and J by 9 bases, with 12 bases between the two germline ends. The CDR3 has 13 residues. Per the germline V gene, CDR1 is KGHSH and CDR2 is LQKENI. Repertoires were generated with immunoSEQ multiplex PCR, while TCRdb's copy carries only in-frame clones and drops some. The table has approximately 92,000 clones, around three quarters seen once. The time point is: baseline, week 1 (first vaccination visit). Treatment given: pre-vaccination baseline after standard-of-care therapy. This specimen comes from a study of a mutant IDH1 vaccine in newly diagnosed glioma. At the level of the study: Antecedent treatment encompassed radiotherapy, temozolomide, or their combination; the majority received both.

The chain combines TRBV18 with TRBJ2-1; tentatively, D is TRBD2 (5 bases). Sample: PBMCs, taken from a glioma patient treated with radiotherapy, temozolomide or both. The sequence was collected from a man aged 35 to 55 with glioma. The CDR3 DNA sequence: TGTGCCAGCTCACCCCTGGACTGGAGTGAGCAGTTCTTC. Translated: CASSPLDWSEQFF.